The clone carrying this TCR beta chain appeared many times. Its antigen is undetermined. Researchers prepared the TCRbeta library using unique molecular identifiers, the study reports. TCRdb re-called the PCR reads with MiXCR, one entry per CDR3 protein. The table lists 700,000 to 950,000 distinct CDR3 sequences, roughly 16% of them singletons. This sample is drawn from a study of T-cell reconstitution after alpha-beta-depleted transplantation in children. Study results and caveats: By about two months after transplant, alpha-beta T cells reportedly arose from several hundred graft clones that had expanded.

The sequencing used PBMCs, mostly from graft donor cells, collected 360 days after TCRalphabeta/CD19-depleted stem cell transplant. This receptor was taken from a male patient younger than 18 who had a stem cell transplant for acute lymphoblastic leukemia, so the T cells may come from the graft donor.

CDR3 protein: CASSGPAGGSYNEQFF. CDR3 nucleotide sequence: TGCGCCAGCAGTGGCCCAGCGGGAGGCTCCTACAATGAGCAGTTCTTC. The chain is built from TRBV10-2 and TRBJ2-1; TRBD2 agrees at 9 bases. The CDR3 spans 16 residues. CDR1 WSHSY and CDR2 SAAADI come from the germline V gene. The V and J ends lost 4 bases and 0 bases, in that order; junction bases with no gene match: 4.